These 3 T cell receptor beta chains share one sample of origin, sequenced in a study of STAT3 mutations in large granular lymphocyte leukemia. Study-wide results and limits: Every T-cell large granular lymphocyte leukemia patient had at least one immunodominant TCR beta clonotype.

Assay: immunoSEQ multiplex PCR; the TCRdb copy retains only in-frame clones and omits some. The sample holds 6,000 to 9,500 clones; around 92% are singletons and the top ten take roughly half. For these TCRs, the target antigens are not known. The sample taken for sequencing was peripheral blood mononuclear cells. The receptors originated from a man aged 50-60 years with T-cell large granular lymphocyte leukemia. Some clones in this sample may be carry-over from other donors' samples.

In nucleotides, the CDR3 is TGTGCCAGCAGGAGCCAGGCCCAAGAGACCCAGTACTTC. Amino acids: CASRSQAQETQYF. The chain recombines TRBV27 with TRBJ2-5; no clear D gene. The CDR3 consists of 13 residues. V dropped 6 bases and J dropped 1 base, with 9 bases sitting between them. The germline CDR1 and CDR2 sequences are MNHEY and SMNVEV (reference sequence).

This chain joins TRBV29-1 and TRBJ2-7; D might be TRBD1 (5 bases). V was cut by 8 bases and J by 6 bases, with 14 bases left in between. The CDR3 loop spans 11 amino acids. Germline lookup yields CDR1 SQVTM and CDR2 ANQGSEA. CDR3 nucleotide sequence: TGCAGCTCTCGGCAGGGCGGCGAGCAGTACTTC. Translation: CSSRQGGEQYF.

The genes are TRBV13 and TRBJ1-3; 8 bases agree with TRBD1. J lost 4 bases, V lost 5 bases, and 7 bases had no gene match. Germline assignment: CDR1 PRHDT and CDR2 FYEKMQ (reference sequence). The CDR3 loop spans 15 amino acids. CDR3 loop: CASSLEGDRGNTIYF. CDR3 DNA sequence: TGTGCCAGCAGCCTAGAAGGGGACAGGGGAAACACCATATATTTT.